Shown below are 23 T cell receptor beta chains from a single sample sequenced in a study of blood T cell repertoires in COVID-19. Clones were read by immunoSEQ multiplex PCR, and TCRdb kept only the in-frame ones, dropping some. Here the sample spans about 280,000 clones, roughly 88% being singletons. Sequencing was done on a sample of peripheral blood. Receptors originate from a man between 18 and 29 years old with active or convalescent COVID-19.

V is TRBV5-1 and J is TRBJ2-1; 13 bases map to TRBD2. The CDR3 is 18 amino acids. Germline V gene sequence: CDR1 SGHRS, CDR2 YFSETQ. V shed 0 bases, J shed 0 bases, and the junction held 3 bases outside the gene matches. CDR3 sequence reads: CASSLVTSGGPSYNEQFF. The DNA for the CDR3 is TGCGCCAGCAGCTTGGTGACTAGCGGGGGGCCCTCCTACAATGAGCAGTTCTTC.

The genes are TRBV7-2 and TRBJ2-7, with D unclear. Germline lookup yields CDR1 SGHTA and CDR2 FQGNSA. Trimming pared 1 base from V and 6 bases from J, leaving 7 bases between. The CDR3 sequence is 12 residues long. CDR3: CASSLDTGEQYF. CDR3 coding DNA: TGTGCCAGCAGCTTAGATACGGGCGAGCAGTACTTC.

Only one count was recorded for this clone. The genes are TRBV9 and TRBJ2-1; TRBD2 aligns across 10 bases. The junction had 7 bases not matched to a gene; V was cut back by 0 bases and J by 4 bases. Germline V gene sequence: CDR1 SGDLS, CDR2 YYNGEE. The CDR3 is 17 residues long. The CDR3 spells CASSVEGLAVRYNEQFF. CDR3 nucleotide sequence: TGTGCCAGCAGCGTAGAAGGACTAGCGGTAAGGTACAATGAGCAGTTCTTC. Based on the CDR3 plus reference TRBV9 and TRBJ2-1, the full variable domain is DSGVTQTPKHLITATGQRVTLRCSPRSGDLSVYWYQQSLDQGLQFLIQYYNGEERAKGNILERFSAQQFPDLHSELNLSSLELGDSALYFCASSVEGLAVRYNEQFFGPGTRLTVL.

This clone was recorded only once. The rearrangement uses TRBV7-8 and TRBJ1-3; 9 nucleotides match TRBD1. The CDR3 is made up of 15 amino acids. V was pared by 4 bases and J by 4 bases, with 5 bases of the junction left unmatched. Germline loops: CDR1 SGHVS, CDR2 FQNEAQ. The CDR3 loop is CASSSYGTGGNTIYF. The CDR3 bases are TGTGCCAGCAGCTCTTACGGGACAGGGGGAAACACCATATATTTT.

The chain has TRBV2 and TRBJ2-7, with a weak D call TRBD2 (5 bases). Trimming stripped 3 bases from V and 6 bases from J, with 15 bases between. From germline, CDR1 is SNHLY and CDR2 FYNNEI. This CDR3 comprises 14 residues. Here the CDR3 DNA reads TGTGCCAGCAGTGATTCAGTCGGGGATCTCGAGCAGTACTTC. It specifies CASSDSVGDLEQYF.

V and J are TRBV5-1 and TRBJ2-7; tentatively, D is TRBD1 (6 bases). Per the germline V gene, CDR1 is SGHRS and CDR2 is YFSETQ. The CDR3 has 15 residues. Trimming took off 4 bases at V and 6 bases at J, with 20 bases between the two ends. The CDR3 is CASSQKQGGWSEQYF. The DNA of the CDR3 is TGCGCCAGCAGCCAGAAACAGGGCGGGTGGAGCGAGCAGTACTTC.

The rearrangement uses TRBV9 and TRBJ2-2; D unresolved. The germline gives CDR1 SGDLS, CDR2 YYNGEE. This CDR3 is built from 12 residues. V shed 1 base and J shed 5 bases, with 3 bases lying between them. The CDR3: CASSVYTGELFF. DNA for the CDR3: TGTGCCAGCAGCGTATATACCGGGGAGCTGTTTTTT.

The V gene is TRBV7-9, the J gene TRBJ1-1; a weak D match, TRBD1 (6 bases). V was clipped by 5 bases and J by 6 bases, with 10 bases between them. The CDR3 is 12 residues long. CDR1 is SEHNR and CDR2 is FQNEAQ in the germline V gene (reference sequence). The CDR3 sequence is CASSRDISEAFF. The CDR3 DNA is TGTGCCAGCAGCCGGGACATATCTGAAGCTTTCTTT.

The chain couples TRBV7-8 to TRBJ2-1, with 9 nucleotides matching TRBD2. V lost 4 bases, J lost 3 bases, and 4 bases stayed unmatched. The CDR3 extends over 15 amino acids. In germline, CDR1 is SGHVS, CDR2 FQNEAQ. The DNA for the CDR3 is TGTGCCAGCAGCTATAGCGGGGGCCTCTACAATGAGCAGTTCTTC. It encodes CASSYSGGLYNEQFF.

A single count supports this clone. The chain is built from TRBV9 and TRBJ1-2; 8 positions match TRBD1. Trimming cost V 3 bases and J 4 bases; bases outside gene matches: 8. Germline V gene data show CDR1 as SGDLS and CDR2 as YYNGEE. The CDR3 covers 15 residues. The CDR3 coding sequence is TGTGCCAGCAGCGAGGGACAGGAGGTTGGCTATGGCTACACCTTC. It encodes CASSEGQEVGYGYTF.

This chain links TRBV19 with TRBJ1-1, with D hard to call. Germline lookup yields CDR1 LNHDA and CDR2 SQIVND (reference sequence). This CDR3 has 15 amino acids. Trimming stripped 2 bases from V and 5 bases from J, with 15 bases between. The CDR3 spells CASSISTGWWTEAFF. CDR3 sequence (DNA): TGTGCCAGTAGTATATCGACGGGGTGGTGGACTGAAGCTTTCTTT.

The genes are TRBV19 and TRBJ2-5, with TRBD2 matching over 14 bases. V shed 3 bases, J shed 10 bases, and the junction held 16 bases outside the gene matches. CDR3 length equals 18 residues. Looked up from germline, CDR1 is LNHDA and CDR2 is SQIVND (reference sequence). CDR3 coding DNA: TGTGCCAGTAGTATTTCGGGACTAGCGGGGGCCCTGGGGAGTCACCAGTACTTC. This encodes CASSISGLAGALGSHQYF.

V gene TRBV5-1 combines with J gene TRBJ1-3; D not resolved. The CDR3 sequence is 15 residues long. Between the trimmed V and J ends, which lost 4 bases and 0 bases, there was a span of 11 bases. CDR1 SGHRS and CDR2 YFSETQ come from the germline V gene. The chain's CDR3 is CASSVNGDSGNTIYF. As DNA, the CDR3 is TGCGCCAGCAGCGTAAACGGTGACTCTGGAAACACCATATATTTT.

The chain employs TRBV5-4 and TRBJ2-2, with a weak D call TRBD1 (6 bases). The CDR3 covers 15 residues. Germline V CDR1 and CDR2: SGHNT, YYREEE (reference sequence). Deletions cut 0 bases from V and 8 bases from J, with 14 bases between. CDR3 residues: CASSLESGDPGELFF. CDR3 DNA: TGTGCCAGCAGCTTGGAGTCAGGGGATCCTGGGGAGCTGTTTTTT.

This chain uses TRBV18 with TRBJ1-2; perhaps TRBD1 as D (6 bases). Trimming pared 8 bases from V and 3 bases from J, leaving 28 bases between. Germline assignment: CDR1 KGHSH and CDR2 LQKENI. The CDR3 loop spans 18 amino acids. CDR3 sequence: CASSRGEIQGPHHYGYTF. As DNA, the CDR3 is TGTGCCAGCAGTAGAGGAGAAATACAGGGTCCCCACCACTATGGCTACACCTTC.

This rearrangement joins TRBV28 to TRBJ1-1; perhaps TRBD1 as D (5 bases). Per the germline V gene, CDR1 is MDHEN and CDR2 is SYDVKM. CDR3 length: 12 residues. The V gene lost 1 base and the J gene lost 12 bases, with 12 bases spanning the gap. The CDR3 loop reads CASSLLAGMTFF. The CDR3 region has the DNA TGTGCCAGCAGTTTATTGGCAGGGATGACTTTCTTT. Full variable domain (remainder filled in from reference TRBV28 and TRBJ1-1): DVKVTQSSRYLVKRTGEKVFLECVQDMDHENMFWYRQDPGLGLRLIYFSYDVKMKEKGDIPEGYSVSREKKERFSLILESASTNQTSMYLCASSLLAGMTFFGQGTRLTVV.

The chain recombines TRBV19 with TRBJ2-7; TRBD1 agrees at 9 bases. J gave up 5 bases and V 3 bases, and 8 bases lay outside the gene matches. CDR1 is LNHDA and CDR2 is SQIVND in the germline V gene (reference sequence). The CDR3 covers 15 residues. CDR3: CASSISGTGTNEQYF. CDR3 DNA: TGTGCCAGTAGTATCAGCGGGACAGGGACCAACGAGCAGTACTTC.

The chain combines TRBV3-1 (or the pseudogene TRBV3-2) with TRBJ2-3; 8 positions agree with TRBD2. This CDR3 contains 16 residues. Trimming removed 2 bases from V and 2 bases from J; junction bases left unmatched: 6. Germline V gene lookup returns CDR1 LGHDT and CDR2 YNNKEL (reference sequence). DNA of the CDR3: TGTGCCAGCAGCCAATTAGCGGGGAGCCCCACAGATACGCAGTATTTT. It encodes CASSQLAGSPTDTQYF.

This clone was counted only a few times. The rearrangement links TRBV6-1 to TRBJ1-2; perhaps TRBD1 as D (5 bases). Trimming took off 3 bases at V and 5 bases at J, with 13 bases between the two ends. The CDR3 is 14 residues long. Per germline, CDR1 MNHNS and CDR2 SASEGT. The CDR3: CASSETFRGYGYTF. For the CDR3, the DNA is TGTGCCAGCAGTGAGACCTTTCGGGGGTATGGCTACACCTTC.

This sequence joins TRBV21-1 and TRBJ2-7; the D call in the table, TRBD1, was not verified against the DNA. TRBV21-1 is a known pseudogene. The CDR3 covers 17 residues. The CDR3 nucleotides are TGTGCCAGCAGACCCTCGGCACGGACAGAGAGGACATACGAGCAGTACTTC. This gives the protein CASRPSARTERTYEQYF.

This sequence joins TRBV21-1 and TRBJ1-1; the DNA was not compared with TRBD1, the D call given in the table. TRBV21-1 is described as a pseudogene. The CDR3 contains 19 residues. The CDR3: CASSKGLVRGLYEDTEAFF. The CDR3 bases are TGTGCCAGCAGCAAAGGTTTGGTCAGGGGGCTTTATGAGGACACTGAAGCTTTCTTT.

The chain carries TRBV14 and TRBJ2-6, with 9 bases lining up with TRBD1. J gave up 0 bases and V 4 bases, and 7 bases lay outside the gene matches. The CDR3 sequence is 18 residues long. CDR1 and CDR2 (germline): SGHDN, FVKESK. The CDR3 region is CASSRWTGDSSGANVLTF. The CDR3 region has the DNA TGTGCCAGCAGCCGATGGACAGGGGATTCCTCTGGGGCCAACGTCCTGACTTTC.

The chain combines TRBV5-1 with TRBJ2-7, with 10 bases identical to TRBD1. Germline V gene data show CDR1 as SGHRS and CDR2 as YFSETQ. The V and J ends lost 4 bases and 2 bases, in that order; junction bases with no gene match: 6. The CDR3 loop spans 15 amino acids. The CDR3 nucleotides are TGCGCCAGCAGCCTTGGGACAGGGGAGACCTACGAGCAGTACTTC. This sequence encodes CASSLGTGETYEQYF.